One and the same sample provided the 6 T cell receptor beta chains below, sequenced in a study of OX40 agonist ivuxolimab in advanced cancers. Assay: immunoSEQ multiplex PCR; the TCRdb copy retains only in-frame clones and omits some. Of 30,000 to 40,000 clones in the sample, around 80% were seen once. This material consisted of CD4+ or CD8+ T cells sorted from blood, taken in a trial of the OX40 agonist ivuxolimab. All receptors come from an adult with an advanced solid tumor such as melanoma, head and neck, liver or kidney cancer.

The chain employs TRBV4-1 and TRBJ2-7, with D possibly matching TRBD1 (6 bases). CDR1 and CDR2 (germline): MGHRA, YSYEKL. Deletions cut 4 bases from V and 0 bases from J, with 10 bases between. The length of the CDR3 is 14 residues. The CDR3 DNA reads TGCGCCAGCAGCCGAGGACAGTTCTCCTACGAGCAGTACTTC. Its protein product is CASSRGQFSYEQYF.

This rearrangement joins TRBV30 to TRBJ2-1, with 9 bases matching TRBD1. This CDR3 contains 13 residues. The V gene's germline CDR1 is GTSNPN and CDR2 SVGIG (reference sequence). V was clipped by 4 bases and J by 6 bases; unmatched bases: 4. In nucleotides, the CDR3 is TGTGCCTGGACGGGACAGGGTTTCAATGAGCAGTTCTTC. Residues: CAWTGQGFNEQFF.

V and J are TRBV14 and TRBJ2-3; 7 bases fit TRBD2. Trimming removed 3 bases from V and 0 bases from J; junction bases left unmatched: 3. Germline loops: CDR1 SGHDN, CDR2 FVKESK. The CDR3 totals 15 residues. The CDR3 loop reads CASSQSGISTDTQYF. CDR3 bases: TGTGCCAGCAGCCAGAGCGGGATTAGCACAGATACGCAGTATTTT.

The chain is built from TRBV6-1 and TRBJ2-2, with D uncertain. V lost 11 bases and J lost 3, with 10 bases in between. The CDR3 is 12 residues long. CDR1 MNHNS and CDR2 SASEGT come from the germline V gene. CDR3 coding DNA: TGTGCCTTCGAGACACACACCGGGGAGCTGTTTTTT. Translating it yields CAFETHTGELFF.

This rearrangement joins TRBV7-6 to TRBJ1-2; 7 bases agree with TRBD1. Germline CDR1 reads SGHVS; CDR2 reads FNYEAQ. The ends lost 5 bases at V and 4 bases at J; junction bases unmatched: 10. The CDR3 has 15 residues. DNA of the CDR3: TGTGCCAGCAGCCCCTCAGGGGGGTCGGGCTATGGCTACACCTTC. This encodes CASSPSGGSGYGYTF.

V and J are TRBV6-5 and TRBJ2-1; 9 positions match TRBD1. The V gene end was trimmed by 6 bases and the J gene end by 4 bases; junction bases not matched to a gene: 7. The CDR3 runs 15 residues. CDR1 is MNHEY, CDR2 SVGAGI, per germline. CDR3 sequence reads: CASRPDRGRYNEQFF. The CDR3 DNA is TGTGCCAGCAGGCCGGACAGGGGTAGATACAATGAGCAGTTCTTC.